A selection of T cell receptor beta chains follows, all from one sample in a study of T cells after somatic rescue of genetic block. Sequencing used immunoSEQ multiplex PCR; TCRdb keeps in-frame clones, though not all of them. The table includes some 74,000 clones, roughly 91% detected once. Sequencing used peripheral blood mononuclear cells (PBMCs). Receptors originate from a man aged 30 to 45. Each CDR3 is given with its conserved first and last residue. Part of the rows lack a size; the others show once, few, many or a class for expanded clones.

V: TRBV10-2; size: few; J: TRBJ2-5; CDR3: CASSAGRRQETQYF
V: TRBV7-9; size: -; J: TRBJ1-1; CDR3: CASSPRQGAVSEAFF
V: TRBV20-1; size: -; J: TRBJ2-7; CDR3: CSARDQYEQYF
V: TRBV9; size: once; J: TRBJ1-6; CDR3: CASRATGPSPLHF
V: TRBV20-1; size: few; J: TRBJ1-1; CDR3: CSARGHTEAFF
V: TRBV7-9; size: -; J: TRBJ2-3; CDR3: CASSPRGPDTQYF
V: TRBV2; size: -; J: TRBJ1-2; CDR3: CASSETGAYGYTF
V: TRBV7-2; size: -; J: TRBJ2-2; CDR3: CASSYGGRANTGELFF
V: TRBV11-3; size: once; J: TRBJ2-7; CDR3: CASSSGGVAYEQYF
V: TRBV7-7; size: -; J: TRBJ2-3; CDR3: CASSPRTSGDTQYF
V: TRBV27; size: -; J: TRBJ2-2; CDR3: CASSSGPNTGELFF
V: TRBV9; size: once; J: TRBJ2-1; CDR3: CASSARQGYNEQFF
V: TRBV6-6; size: few; J: TRBJ1-2; CDR3: CASSYSTSSYGYTF
V: TRBV2; size: -; J: TRBJ2-1; CDR3: CASGGLAGSNEQFF
V: TRBV7-8; size: -; J: -; CDR3: CASSAQQGDEQYF
V: TRBV11-2; size: -; J: TRBJ2-5; CDR3: CASSSTQGSETQYF
V: TRBV4-1; size: -; J: TRBJ2-3; CDR3: CASSFWPPGQGAIDTQYF
V: TRBV27; size: -; J: TRBJ1-2; CDR3: CASSLISDRGAWNYGYTF
V: TRBV7-8; size: -; J: TRBJ2-3; CDR3: CASSHRRDLTPTDTQYF
V: TRBV5-1; size: -; J: TRBJ2-7; CDR3: CASRRDLFYEQYF
V: TRBV19; size: -; J: TRBJ1-2; CDR3: CASTLTGGDYGYTF
V: TRBV7-6; size: once; J: TRBJ2-1; CDR3: CASSLEGGQDNEQFF
V: TRBV6-1; size: -; J: TRBJ2-5; CDR3: CASTKDRALETQYF
V: TRBV28; size: -; J: TRBJ2-7; CDR3: CASSLGASSYEQYF
V: TRBV30; size: -; J: TRBJ2-3; CDR3: CAWSQGDWADTQYF
V: TRBV15; size: -; J: TRBJ2-7; CDR3: CATSRDYSGRVYEQYF
V: TRBV11-2; size: -; J: TRBJ2-2; CDR3: CASSSPGTSGNTGELFF
V: TRBV18; size: -; J: TRBJ1-1; CDR3: CASSPSESLEAFF
V: TRBV9; size: -; J: TRBJ1-2; CDR3: CASSAGQGNYGYTF
V: TRBV30; size: -; J: TRBJ1-2; CDR3: CAWGQGLGGYTF
V: TRBV19; size: -; J: TRBJ1-1; CDR3: CASSSGGNTEAFF
V: TRBV2; size: -; J: TRBJ2-1; CDR3: CASRDSHYNEQFF
V: TRBV15; size: -; J: TRBJ1-5; CDR3: CATSRVQGVQPQHF
V: TRBV10-3; size: -; J: TRBJ2-3; CDR3: CAISGFRAGGATQYF
V: TRBV4-3; size: -; J: TRBJ1-3; CDR3: CASSQDDGGLSGNTIYF
V: TRBV6-6; size: once; J: TRBJ1-3; CDR3: CASSLGSSGNTIYF
V: TRBV28; size: -; J: TRBJ1-5; CDR3: CASSLGGINQPQHF
V: TRBV6-5; size: -; J: TRBJ2-2; CDR3: CASSPGQGNTGELFF
V: TRBV7-8; size: -; J: TRBJ1-3; CDR3: CASSLASDSGNTIYF
V: TRBV10-2; size: -; J: TRBJ2-7; CDR3: CASSEQYEQYF
V: TRBV7-2; size: once; J: TRBJ2-1; CDR3: CASSLSGRVAGGYNEQFF